The clone carrying this TCR beta chain came up a few times. The antigen is unknown. The CDR3 is 15 amino acids. Trimming at V came to 5 bases and at J to 10 bases, leaving 12 bases not matched to a gene. The germline CDR1 and CDR2 sequences are LGHDT and YNNKEL (reference sequence). This sample is drawn from a study of blood T cells in healthy people across ages. Regarding the study as a whole: Among T cells, TCR beta diversity per million cells dropped roughly linearly as age rose.

Russia was home to the donors, healthy Caucasian individuals aged roughly 6 to 90. Next came a second PCR, run for about 6 to 12 cycles, which used a sample-barcoded 5' primer along with a J-beta primer mix. TCRdb used MiXCR to reprocess the 5' RACE reads, holding one entry per CDR3 protein. The sample includes some 1.6 million distinct CDR3 sequences, about 31% of them seen just once. The specimen sequenced was blood. The clonotype was recovered from a woman in her 30s in good health. V and J are TRBV3-1 and TRBJ2-1; 9 positions match TRBD1. The CDR3 bases are TGTGCCAGCAGCACGACAGGGGGAGCTGCAAGGGAGCAGTTCTTC. Translation: CASSTTGGAAREQFF.